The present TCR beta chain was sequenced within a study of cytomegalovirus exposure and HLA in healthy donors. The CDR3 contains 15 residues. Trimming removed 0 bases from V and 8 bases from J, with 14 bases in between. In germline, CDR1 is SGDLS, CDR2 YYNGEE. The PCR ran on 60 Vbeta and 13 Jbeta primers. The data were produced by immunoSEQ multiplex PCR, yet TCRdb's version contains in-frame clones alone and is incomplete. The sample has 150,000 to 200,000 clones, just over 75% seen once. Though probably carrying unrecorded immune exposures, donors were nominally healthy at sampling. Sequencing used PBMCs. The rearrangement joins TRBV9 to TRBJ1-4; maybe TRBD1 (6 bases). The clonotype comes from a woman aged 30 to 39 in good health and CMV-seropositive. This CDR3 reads CASSVGGGVGEKLFF. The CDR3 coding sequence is TGTGCCAGCAGCGTAGGAGGGGGTGTAGGGGAAAAACTGTTTTTT.